What follows are 12 T cell receptor beta chains derived from one specimen sequenced in a study of T cells in Graves' hyperthyroidism and ophthalmopathy (dated by TCRdb to the late 2010s). The method behind the library was multiplex PCR. The sequencer was an Illumina HiSeq 2000. TCR beta CDR3 regions were amplified from RNA transcripts. For the first round of RT-PCR on the TCR CDR3, the HTBI primer set was used together with the Qiagen OneStep RT-PCR kit. TCRdb applied fastp at Q25 and MiXCR to the public reads, then kept only in-frame beta chains. A single entry per CDR3 protein holds the most common genes and DNA from its merged rows. The sample profile shows about 640,000 distinct CDR3 sequences; less than 25% of them were found once. Of the sample, 30% to 40% is held by the ten largest clones. Input material: blood. These receptors all stem from a young man with Graves' ophthalmopathy.

CDR3: CASSPTRAANTGELFF. The CDR3 nucleotides are TGTGCCAGTAGCCCTACTAGGGCTGCGAACACCGGGGAGCTGTTTTTT. The rearrangement uses TRBV19 and TRBJ2-2, with D perhaps matching TRBD2 (5 bases). This CDR3 is built from 16 residues. The germline CDR1 and CDR2 sequences are LNHDA and SQIVND (reference sequence). Trimming left V 6 bases short and J 0 bases short, with 14 bases between.

This clonotype was detected a few times. One base away lies a much larger clone, so this may be a sequencing read error. The rearrangement links TRBV28 to TRBJ1-3, with D unresolved. Per the germline V gene, CDR1 is MDHEN and CDR2 is SYDVKM. V lost 5 bases and J lost 3, with 5 bases in between. This CDR3 has 12 residues. The CDR3 DNA reads as TGTGCCAGCAGTCCCCTTGGAAACACCATATATTTT. It encodes CASSPLGNTIYF.

Many counts were recorded for this clonotype. The chain links TRBV3-1 to TRBJ1-2; possible D gene TRBD1, 5 bases. Trimming pared 1 base from V and 2 bases from J, leaving 8 bases between. Germline V gives CDR1 LGHDT, CDR2 YNNKEL (reference sequence). The CDR3 consists of 14 residues. The CDR3 nucleotides read TGTGCCAGCAGCCAAGCAGGGTTGAACTATGGCTACACCTTC. It codes for CASSQAGLNYGYTF.

This clonotype occurred many times. The V and J genes are TRBV11-2 and TRBJ2-2; 12 positions agree with TRBD2. The CDR3 is made up of 17 amino acids. J was trimmed by 5 bases and V by 5 bases; bases with no gene match: 9. The germline V gene encodes CDR1 SGHAT and CDR2 FQNNGV. The CDR3, as DNA: TGTGCCAGCAGCGCGACTAGCGGGAGTTGGATTACCGGGGAGCTGTTTTTT. Protein sequence: CASSATSGSWITGELFF.

This clonotype was counted only a few times. The rearrangement joins TRBV9 to TRBJ2-1; 7 nucleotides align to TRBD2. The junction had 9 bases not matched to a gene; V was cut back by 3 bases and J by 6 bases. The CDR3 consists of 15 residues. The germline gives CDR1 SGDLS, CDR2 YYNGEE. CDR3 protein: CASSALGLGINEQFF. The CDR3 coding sequence is TGTGCCAGCAGCGCTTTAGGACTAGGGATCAATGAGCAGTTCTTC.

V usage is TRBV7-3 and J usage is TRBJ2-4; perhaps D is TRBD1 or TRBD2 (5 bases each). The CDR3 has 14 residues. Germline V lookup: CDR1 SGHTA, CDR2 FQGTGA. V lost 4 bases, J lost 9 bases, and 16 bases lay in between. The CDR3 nucleotides read TGTGCCAGCAGCTGGGGACCTAGCAGCGGCATTCAGTACTTC. Translated: CASSWGPSSGIQYF.

This clonotype has ten or more counts. V usage is TRBV28 and J usage is TRBJ2-7; 9 nucleotides agree with TRBD2. J was trimmed by 7 bases and V by 2 bases; bases with no gene match: 12. Germline loops: CDR1 MDHEN, CDR2 SYDVKM. The CDR3 has 16 residues. The CDR3, as DNA: TGTGCCAGCAGTTTACGCGACAGGGCCGCGGGAGGGGAGCAGTACTTC. It yields the protein CASSLRDRAAGGEQYF.

A remark on this clonotype: A clone one base away is much larger, so this may be a read error. The rearrangement joins TRBV11-2 to TRBJ2-1, with TRBD2 matching 7 bases. Germline assignment: CDR1 SGHAT and CDR2 FQNNGV. This CDR3 is 16 amino acids long. The CDR3 nucleotides read TGTACCAGCAGCCCAGTAAGTGGGACTAAATACAATGAGCAGTTCTTC. It translates to CTSSPVSGTKYNEQFF.

In this sample, this clonotype turned up many times. This chain uses TRBV5-1 with TRBJ2-7, with 12 bases aligning to TRBD2. CDR3 size: 15 residues. V dropped 0 bases and J dropped 6; count of bases not matched to a gene: 4. Germline assignment: CDR1 SGHRS and CDR2 YFSETQ. The CDR3 sequence is CASSLATSGRGEQYF. The CDR3 DNA reads TGCGCCAGCAGCTTGGCGACTAGCGGGAGAGGCGAGCAGTACTTC.

The chain is built from TRBV12-3 or TRBV12-4 and TRBJ2-3; 8 bases map to TRBD2. The CDR3 loop spans 17 amino acids. V shed 5 bases and J 2 bases; nucleotides not matched to a gene: 12. DNA of the CDR3: TGTGCCAGCAGTACGAGCGGGAGAAGGGAACACACAGATACGCAGTATTTT. It is translated as CASSTSGRREHTDTQYF.

This clonotype was counted at least ten times. The chain uses TRBV30 and TRBJ1-2, with D hard to call. The germline V gene has CDR1 GTSNPN and CDR2 SVGIG (reference sequence). This CDR3 is built from 14 residues. V dropped 3 bases and J dropped 8 bases, with 19 bases sitting between them. This CDR3 is CAWRGFGAAYGYTF. The DNA of the CDR3 is TGTGCCTGGAGGGGCTTTGGTGCAGCTTACGGCTACACCTTC.

This clonotype was seen only a few times. The V and J genes are TRBV28 and TRBJ2-7, with D possibly matching TRBD1 (5 bases). Germline values: CDR1 MDHEN, CDR2 SYDVKM. This CDR3 comprises 15 residues. Trimming pared 7 bases from V and 3 bases from J, leaving 19 bases between. DNA for the CDR3: TGTGCCAGCACCGACCTCGCAGGGCCACTCTACGAGCAGTACTTC. Translating gives CASTDLAGPLYEQYF.